This T cell receptor beta chain came from a study of PD-1 blockade in classical Hodgkin lymphoma. Across the study: Patients in the cohort were put on intravenous nivolumab, 3 mg/kg every 2 weeks.

Findings and limits, study-wide: Baseline TCR diversity was reportedly lower in newly diagnosed patients than healthy donors.

Time point defined: cycle 4 day 1 (C4D1), after 6 weeks of nivolumab. All trial patients relapsed after autologous stem cell transplantation. Thawed PBMCs yielded CD4+ T cells through magnetic negative selection. The repertoire was sequenced with immunoSEQ multiplex PCR; TCRdb's copy has only in-frame clones and lacks some. The sample has fewer than 20,000 clones, roughly 79% seen once. Turning to this clone: Its target is unknown.

This sequence originates from a human donor with classical Hodgkin lymphoma. Source: CD4+ T cells from blood, taken before the fourth cycle of nivolumab.

DNA of the CDR3: TGTGCCAGCAGCTTGTCGGACATATACACCTTC. Translation: CASSLSDIYTF. The chain combines TRBV5-6 with TRBJ1-2; TRBD1 might be the D (5 bases). The CDR3 length is 11 residues. Germline V gives CDR1 SGHDT, CDR2 YYEEEE. Trimming removed 1 base from V and 11 bases from J, with 9 bases in between.